This T cell receptor beta chain is drawn from a study of graft-versus-host responses after intestinal transplantation. Study overall: Anti-thymocyte globulin induction was given to all recipients, followed by tacrolimus and steroids for around three years. Study-wide findings and caveats: Within allografts, high graft-versus-host to host-versus-graft clonal ratios were seen among patients with graft-donor T cell macrochimerism. Among recipient marrow samples, GvH clones were found; some appeared first in ileum or blood. Levels of circulating GvH clones at their peak were associated with early post-transplant HvG declines.

This clone was recorded once. Its antigen is unknown. This CDR3 has 16 residues. Trimming cost V 0 bases and J 0 bases; bases outside gene matches: 5. Germline V gene sequence: CDR1 SGHRS, CDR2 YFSETQ. The table came from immunoSEQ multiplex PCR; TCRdb's copy has only in-frame clones and leaves some out. The sample consists of about 88,000 clones, roughly 90% of them appearing once. Source: unstimulated CD4+ T cells sorted from spleen or lymph node cells, taken before transplant. This chain joins TRBV5-1 and TRBJ1-1; TRBD1 aligns across 7 bases. The sequence was collected from a human donor who was the organ donor for an intestinal transplant. The CDR3 sequence: CASSLGYRGLNTEAFF. The CDR3 bases are TGCGCCAGCAGCTTGGGATACAGGGGCCTGAACACTGAAGCTTTCTTT.